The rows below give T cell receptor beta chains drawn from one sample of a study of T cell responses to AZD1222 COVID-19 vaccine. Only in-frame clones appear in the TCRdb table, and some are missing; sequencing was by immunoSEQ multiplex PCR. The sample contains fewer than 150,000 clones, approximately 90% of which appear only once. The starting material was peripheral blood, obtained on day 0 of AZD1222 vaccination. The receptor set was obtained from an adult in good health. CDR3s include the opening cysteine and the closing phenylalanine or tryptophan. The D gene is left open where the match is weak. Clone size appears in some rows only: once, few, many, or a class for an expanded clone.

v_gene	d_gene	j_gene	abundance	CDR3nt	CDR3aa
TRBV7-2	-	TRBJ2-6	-	TGTGCCAGCAGCTATTTAGGGGCCAACGTCCTGACTTTC	CASSYLGANVLTF
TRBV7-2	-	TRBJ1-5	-	TGTGCCAGCAGCTTAGGGGCGGGGATTAGCAATCAGCCCCAGCATTTT	CASSLGAGISNQPQHF
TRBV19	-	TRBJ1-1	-	TGTGCCAGTATTGGCATAGACACTGAAGCTTTCTTT	CASIGIDTEAFF
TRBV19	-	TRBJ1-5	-	TGTGCCAGTCGGGAGGAGATTTACAATCAGCCCCAGCATTTT	CASREEIYNQPQHF
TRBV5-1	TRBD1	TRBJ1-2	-	TGCGCCAGCAGCGGACAGGGTAACTATGGCTACACCTTC	CASSGQGNYGYTF
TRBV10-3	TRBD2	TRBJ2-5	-	TGTGCCATCAGTGAGGTGATGGCGGGGGGGCAAGAGACCCAGTACTTC	CAISEVMAGGQETQYF
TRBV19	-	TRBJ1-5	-	TGTGCCAGTAGGCCCAGTGGGCAGCCCCAGCATTTT	CASRPSGQPQHF
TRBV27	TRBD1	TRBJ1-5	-	TGTGCCAGCAGGGAACAGGGGAAGGGTCAGCCCCAGCATTTT	CASREQGKGQPQHF
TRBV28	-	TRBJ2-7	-	TGTGCCAGCAGTCCCGACACGTCTCAAGCCTACGAGCAGTACTTC	CASSPDTSQAYEQYF
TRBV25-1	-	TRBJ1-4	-	TGTGCCAGCAGTGAAACTACAGGGAGGGGTAATGAAAAACTGTTTTTT	CASSETTGRGNEKLFF
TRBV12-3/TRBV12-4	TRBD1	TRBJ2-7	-	TGTGCCATCAAAGCGACAGGGCCGGGCGAGCAGTACTTC	CAIKATGPGEQYF
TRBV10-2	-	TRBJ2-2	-	TGCGCCAGCAGTGAGACACCGAACACCGGGGAGCTGTTTTTT	CASSETPNTGELFF
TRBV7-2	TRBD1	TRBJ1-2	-	TGTGCCAGCAGCTTAGCAGGACAGGCTAACTATGGCTACACCTTC	CASSLAGQANYGYTF
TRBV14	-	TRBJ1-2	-	TGTGCCAGCAGCCAAGCGAAGAAATATGGCTACACCTTC	CASSQAKKYGYTF
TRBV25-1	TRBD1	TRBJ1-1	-	TGTGCCAGCAGGGGGGACAGAGGCGCTGAAGCTTTCTTT	CASRGDRGAEAFF
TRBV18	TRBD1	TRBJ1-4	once	TGTGCCAGCTCACCGCCAGCGGACAGGGTGAAACTGTTTTTT	CASSPPADRVKLFF
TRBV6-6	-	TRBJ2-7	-	TGTGCCAGCACAGGGATGTCCTACGAGCAGTACTTC	CASTGMSYEQYF
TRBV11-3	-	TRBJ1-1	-	TGTGCCAGCGGCCAACAGGGAGACACTGAAGCTTTCTTT	CASGQQGDTEAFF
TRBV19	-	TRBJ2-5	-	TGTGCCAGTAGTATGGGATACCAAGAGACCCAGTACTTC	CASSMGYQETQYF